One and the same sample provided the 8 T cell receptor beta chains below, sequenced in a study of T cells after yellow fever vaccination. Using its own MiXCR run on the 5' RACE reads, TCRdb lists one record per CDR3 protein. The sample records some 240,000 distinct CDR3 sequences, about 5.2% being singletons. The sequences come from CD4+ T cells sorted from PBMCs, collected on the day of the yellow fever booster vaccination. These receptors were collected from a man aged 18 to 30 who received the YFV17D yellow fever vaccine.

Many counts were recorded for this clonotype. The rearrangement links TRBV7-9 to TRBJ2-1; D may be TRBD2 (6 bases). Germline CDR1 is SEHNR and CDR2 is FQNEAQ (reference sequence). V lost 1 base and J lost 7, with 14 bases in between. This CDR3 has 15 amino acids. CDR3 amino acids: CASSLGGGALNEQFF. Written as DNA, the CDR3 is TGTGCCAGCAGCTTAGGAGGCGGGGCTCTGAATGAGCAGTTCTTC.

CDR3: CASSRTSGAPTDTQYF. The DNA for the CDR3 is TGTGCCAGCAGTCGGACTAGCGGGGCACCCACAGATACGCAGTATTTT. This chain links TRBV6-2 or TRBV6-3 with TRBJ2-3; 12 nucleotides line up with TRBD2. The germline V gene has CDR1 MNHEY and CDR2 SVGEGT. The CDR3 extends over 16 amino acids. Trimming cost V 5 bases and J 2 bases; bases outside gene matches: 5.

This clonotype was seen a few times. The rearrangement joins TRBV7-2 to TRBJ2-2; D not resolved. Per the germline V gene, CDR1 is SGHTA and CDR2 is FQGNSA. Deletions cut 1 base from V and 3 bases from J, with 15 bases between. This CDR3 region has 17 residues. This CDR3 is CASSLVSGTEYTGELFF. CDR3 in DNA: TGTGCCAGCAGCTTAGTATCGGGTACAGAGTACACCGGGGAGCTGTTTTTT.

In this sample, this clonotype turned up a few times. The gene calls are TRBV7-9 and TRBJ2-5, with 10 bases that match TRBD1. With V trimmed by 6 bases and J by 5 bases, 6 bases remained unmatched. The germline gives CDR1 SEHNR, CDR2 FQNEAQ (reference sequence). The CDR3 runs to 14 residues. Written as DNA, the CDR3 is TGTGCCAGCAGGCGACAGGGGGCCGGGGAGACCCAGTACTTC. Its translation is CASRRQGAGETQYF. Variable domain in full (rest from reference TRBV7-9 and TRBJ2-5): DTGVSQNPRHKITKRGQNVTFRCDPISEHNRLYWYRQTLGQGPEFLTYFQNEAQLEKSRLLSDRFSAERPKGSFSTLEIQRTEQGDSAMYLCASRRQGAGETQYFGPGTRLLVL.

This clonotype was observed a handful of times. This rearrangement joins TRBV6-5 to TRBJ2-7; 8 bases line up with TRBD1. This CDR3 has 13 residues. The V segment lost 2 bases and the J segment 7 bases; nucleotides outside the gene matches: 4. Germline V gene data show CDR1 as MNHEY and CDR2 as SVGAGI. The CDR3 nucleotides read TGTGCCAGCAGTTACCGGACAGGGTGGGAGCAGTACGTC. Its protein product is CASSYRTGWEQYV.

This clonotype was detected ten times or more. The chain combines TRBV18 with TRBJ2-4; no definite D call. Trimming cost V 2 bases and J 1 base, with 9 bases left between them. This CDR3 contains 15 residues. Germline V gene data show CDR1 as KGHSH and CDR2 as LQKENI. CDR3 in amino acids: CASSPVEMAKNIQYF. The CDR3 DNA follows: TGTGCCAGCTCACCAGTAGAGATGGCCAAAAACATTCAGTACTTC.

This sequence joins TRBV18 and TRBJ2-1, with 9 positions matching TRBD2. The CDR3 has 16 residues. The V gene's germline CDR1 is KGHSH and CDR2 LQKENI. The ends lost 4 bases at V and 2 bases at J; junction bases unmatched: 6. The CDR3 bases are TGTGCCAGCTCACAACAGCGGGGGGCCACCTACAATGAGCAGTTCTTC. Its translation: CASSQQRGATYNEQFF. Full variable domain (rest looked up from reference TRBV18 and TRBJ2-1): NAGVMQNPRHLVRRRGQEARLRCSPMKGHSHVYWYRQLPEEGLKFMVYLQKENIIDESGMPKERFSAEFPKEGPSILRIQQVVRGDSAAYFCASSQQRGATYNEQFFGPGTRLTVL.

This clonotype was detected ten times or more. The chain has TRBV9 and TRBJ1-1, with 7 bases that match TRBD1. Germline-derived CDR1 and CDR2 are SGDLS and YYNGEE. The CDR3 extends over 13 amino acids. Trimming cost V 4 bases and J 7 bases; bases outside gene matches: 7. CDR3 sequence reads: CASSPRGRGEAFF. The CDR3 DNA follows: TGTGCCAGCAGCCCTAGGGGGCGAGGTGAAGCTTTCTTT.